Following are 28 T cell receptor beta chains from one sample sequenced in a study of blood T cell repertoires in COVID-19. The method was immunoSEQ multiplex PCR; TCRdb's version includes in-frame clones alone and lacks a portion of them. Of around 250,000 clones in the sample, about 81% are singletons; the top ten hold approximately 4.3%. Sample: PBMCs or T cells enriched from blood (not recorded which). The receptors derive from a man aged 25-40 years with acute COVID-19.

The rearrangement joins TRBV11-2 to TRBJ1-6, with 10 bases identical to TRBD1. V lost 6 bases and J lost 7; bases outside the gene matches: 9. The V gene's germline CDR1 is SGHAT and CDR2 FQNNGV. This CDR3 comprises 16 residues. The CDR3 protein is CASRLLPGQGNSPLHF. Written as DNA, the CDR3 is TGTGCCAGCAGATTACTCCCGGGACAGGGGAATTCACCCCTCCACTTT.

V and J are TRBV6-4 and TRBJ2-3, with 7 positions matching TRBD2. Germline lookup yields CDR1 MRHNA and CDR2 SNTAGT. There are 13 residues in the CDR3. The V gene end was trimmed by 3 bases and the J gene end by 3 bases; junction bases not matched to a gene: 0. The CDR3: CASSERETDTQYF. DNA for the CDR3: TGTGCCAGCAGTGAGCGGGAGACAGATACGCAGTATTTT.

This clone was picked up a small number of times. The J gene is TRBJ1-5, the V gene TRBV5-6; 7 bases agree with TRBD1. This CDR3 is built from 13 residues. From germline, CDR1 is SGHDT and CDR2 YYEEEE. Trimming at V came to 4 bases and at J to 11 bases, leaving 9 bases not matched to a gene. CDR3 sequence: CASSRGQQHAQHF. The CDR3 DNA reads TGTGCCAGCAGCCGGGGACAGCAACATGCCCAGCATTTT.

This clone was picked up one time. V and J are TRBV6-4 and TRBJ2-5, with TRBD2 matching 10 bases. The CDR3 spans 16 residues. V gave up 0 bases and J gave up 4 bases; unmatched junction bases: 5. CDR1 and CDR2 (germline): MRHNA, SNTAGT. CDR3 loop: CASSDSRIAGGETQYF. As DNA, the CDR3 is TGTGCCAGCAGTGACTCACGGATAGCGGGGGGAGAGACCCAGTACTTC.

This chain uses TRBV27 with TRBJ1-1; D is undetermined. Germline values: CDR1 MNHEY, CDR2 SMNVEV (reference sequence). V shed 5 bases and J shed 5 bases, with 21 bases lying between them. This CDR3 is 16 amino acids long. DNA of the CDR3: TGTGCCAGCAGTAATAAAGCGGGTGAGGATAGGACTGAAGCTTTCTTT. This sequence encodes CASSNKAGEDRTEAFF.

The DNA for the CDR3 is TGTGCCAGCAGCGGGACCTCCCGTGGAGGTGGAAACACCATATATTTT. It yields the protein CASSGTSRGGGNTIYF. This rearrangement joins TRBV9 to TRBJ1-3; D ambiguous. The CDR3 runs 16 residues. Deletions cut 3 bases from V and 3 bases from J, with 16 bases between. Germline assignment: CDR1 SGDLS and CDR2 YYNGEE.

This clone appeared many times. The rearrangement links TRBV5-6 to TRBJ2-3; the match to TRBD1 covers 8 bases. The CDR3 is 17 amino acids. In germline, CDR1 is SGHDT, CDR2 YYEEEE. Losses at the gene ends were 1 base for V and 2 bases for J; bases not matched to a gene: 9. The CDR3 loop reads CASSLQGAIGNTDTQYF. CDR3 bases: TGTGCCAGCAGCTTGCAGGGGGCGATTGGAAACACAGATACGCAGTATTTT.

This chain links TRBV12-5 with TRBJ2-1, with D possibly being TRBD2 (6 bases). The CDR3 runs to 12 residues. Looked up from germline, CDR1 is LGHNT and CDR2 is FRNRAP. V was trimmed by 3 bases and J by 10 bases, leaving 10 bases between them. The CDR3 spells CASGFTREEQFF. In DNA, the CDR3 is TGTGCTAGTGGTTTCACGCGGGAAGAGCAGTTCTTC.

This chain uses TRBV14 with TRBJ2-3, with 8 bases fitting TRBD2. V lost 0 bases and J lost 4; bases outside the gene matches: 3. The CDR3 has 15 amino acids. CDR1 SGHDN and CDR2 FVKESK come from the germline V gene. The CDR3 nucleotides read TGTGCCAGCAGCCAAGACGGGCGGGGGGCAGATACGCAGTATTTT. It specifies CASSQDGRGADTQYF.

This clone was seen a single time. The genes are TRBV7-6 and TRBJ1-4, with 7 bases matching TRBD1. The CDR3 extends over 14 amino acids. Germline V CDR1 and CDR2: SGHVS, FNYEAQ. V shed 5 bases, J shed 2 bases, and the junction held 2 bases outside the gene matches. The CDR3 DNA sequence: TGTGCCAGCAGCCGACAGGGCACTAATGAAAAACTGTTTTTT. It is translated as CASSRQGTNEKLFF.

J is TRBJ2-5 and V is TRBV18; 8 positions match TRBD2. The CDR3 contains 17 residues. The V gene end was trimmed by 3 bases and the J gene end by 4 bases; junction bases not matched to a gene: 13. Per the germline V gene, CDR1 is KGHSH and CDR2 is LQKENI. The CDR3 DNA sequence: TGTGCCAGCTCACCTAGCGGGGTTTTGGCTCGGAGAGAGACCCAGTACTTC. The encoded protein is CASSPSGVLARRETQYF.

The V gene is TRBV6-4, the J gene TRBJ2-1, with 10 bases lining up with TRBD1. With 0 bases clipped from V and 10 bases from J, the junction kept 9 bases outside the gene matches. The V gene's germline CDR1 is MRHNA and CDR2 SNTAGT. The CDR3 covers 16 residues. The chain's CDR3 is CASSDSGTGVTGEQFF. The CDR3 nucleotides read TGTGCCAGCAGTGACTCAGGGACAGGGGTCACGGGGGAGCAGTTCTTC.

This clone has a handful of counts. The rearrangement uses TRBV5-1 and TRBJ1-5; D unclear. CDR3 length equals 14 residues. Germline-derived CDR1 and CDR2 are SGHRS and YFSETQ. The V and J ends lost 4 bases and 6 bases respectively, with 14 bases between them. The CDR3 sequence is CASSPTPASQPQHF. The CDR3 DNA reads TGCGCCAGCAGCCCCACCCCCGCGAGTCAGCCCCAGCATTTT.

This clone was seen a handful of times. The chain couples TRBV18 to TRBJ2-2, with TRBD2 matching 9 bases. In germline, CDR1 is KGHSH, CDR2 LQKENI. Trimming cost V 1 base and J 0 bases; bases outside gene matches: 0. CDR3 length: 16 amino acids. The DNA for the CDR3 is TGTGCCAGCTCACCACTAGCGGGGGCGAACACCGGGGAGCTGTTTTTT. Translating it yields CASSPLAGANTGELFF.

V is TRBV10-3 and J is TRBJ1-4; D is unresolved. The CDR3 consists of 13 residues. V gave up 5 bases and J gave up 5 bases, with 9 bases separating them. The germline V gene has CDR1 ENHRY and CDR2 SYGVKD. The CDR3 is CAISTDTNEKLFF. In DNA, the CDR3 is TGTGCCATCAGTACTGACACGAATGAAAAACTGTTTTTT.

This chain uses TRBV15 with TRBJ1-1, with a tentative D call TRBD1 (6 bases). The CDR3 has 14 residues. Germline CDR1 reads LNHNV; CDR2 reads YYDKDF (reference sequence). V lost 4 bases, J lost 11 bases, and 20 bases lay in between. CDR3 residues: CATSIGRGGRDAFF. CDR3 nucleotides: TGTGCCACCAGCATAGGGCGCGGGGGGCGGGATGCTTTCTTT.

This clone was detected only a few times. V and J are TRBV27 and TRBJ1-6; D is uncertain. There are 15 residues in the CDR3. CDR1 MNHEY and CDR2 SMNVEV come from the germline V gene (reference sequence). Trimming removed 5 bases at V and 3 bases at J, with 11 bases between. DNA of the CDR3: TGTGCCAGCAGTCCGTCCCGGGGCTATAATTCACCCCTCCACTTT. Protein sequence: CASSPSRGYNSPLHF.

The rearrangement joins TRBV28 to TRBJ2-5; 9 bases are shared with TRBD2. The junction had 4 bases not matched to a gene; V was cut back by 3 bases and J by 5 bases. Germline V CDR1 and CDR2: MDHEN, SYDVKM. The CDR3 is made up of 14 amino acids. The DNA of the CDR3 is TGTGCCAGCAGTTTTGGTAGCGGGGGTGAGACCCAGTACTTC. Its protein product is CASSFGSGGETQYF.

This clone was detected only once. V and J are TRBV28 and TRBJ2-1; possibly TRBD1 for D (6 bases). The CDR3 is made up of 15 amino acids. Per the germline V gene, CDR1 is MDHEN and CDR2 is SYDVKM. Trimming left V 3 bases short and J 7 bases short, with 16 bases between. This chain's CDR3 is CASSFSPPQGNEQFF. For the CDR3, the DNA is TGTGCCAGCAGTTTCTCTCCCCCCCAGGGGAATGAGCAGTTCTTC. Looking up the rest from reference TRBV28 and TRBJ2-1 gives the full variable domain: DVKVTQSSRYLVKRTGEKVFLECVQDMDHENMFWYRQDPGLGLRLIYFSYDVKMKEKGDIPEGYSVSREKKERFSLILESASTNQTSMYLCASSFSPPQGNEQFFGPGTRLTVL.

J is TRBJ1-2 and V is TRBV5-4; 10 bases map to TRBD1. V was clipped by 4 bases and J by 9 bases; unmatched bases: 9. Germline V gives CDR1 SGHNT, CDR2 YYREEE (reference sequence). The CDR3 sequence is 14 residues long. In DNA form, the CDR3 reads TGTGCCAGCAGCGCGGGACAGGGGAGAAGTAGCTACACCTTC. Its protein is CASSAGQGRSSYTF.

J is TRBJ2-2 and V is TRBV4-1, with a weak D call TRBD2 (5 bases). Germline CDR1 and CDR2: MGHRA and YSYEKL. CDR3 length: 19 residues. Trimming removed 3 bases from V and 4 bases from J, with 24 bases in between. This CDR3 reads CASSHTEITLVRVTGELFF. CDR3 coding DNA: TGCGCCAGCAGCCACACGGAAATAACACTTGTGCGGGTCACCGGGGAGCTGTTTTTT.

V and J are TRBV2 and TRBJ2-3; D possibly corresponds to TRBD2 (6 bases). The CDR3 consists of 15 residues. Germline values: CDR1 SNHLY, CDR2 FYNNEI. V lost 2 bases and J lost 4, with 13 bases in between. CDR3 DNA: TGTGCCAGCAGTGAAAGGCCGGGGGACGCAGATACGCAGTATTTT. Its protein is CASSERPGDADTQYF.

This clone was seen just once. The gene calls are TRBV11-3 and TRBJ2-1; 10 bases map to TRBD2. This CDR3 region has 15 residues. The germline V gene has CDR1 SGHNT and CDR2 YENEEA. V trimming: 5 bases; J trimming: 5 bases; junction bases outside the gene matches: 6. For the CDR3, the DNA is TGTGCCAGCAGCGCACGGACTAGCGGAAACAATGAGCAGTTCTTC. It codes for CASSARTSGNNEQFF. Full variable domain (outside the CDR3, taken from reference TRBV11-3 and TRBJ2-1): EAGVVQSPRYKIIEKKQPVAFWCNPISGHNTLYWYLQNLGQGPELLIRYENEEAVDDSQLPKDRFSAERLKGVDSTLKIQPAELGDSAVYLCASSARTSGNNEQFFGPGTRLTVL.

The rearrangement links TRBV6-5 to TRBJ1-1, with TRBD1 as a possible D gene (6 bases). This CDR3 has 13 amino acids. V dropped 6 bases and J dropped 3 bases, with 11 bases sitting between them. CDR1 is MNHEY, CDR2 SVGAGI, per germline. The CDR3 sequence: CASSSTGDTEAFF. The CDR3 nucleotides read TGTGCCAGCAGCTCGACAGGCGACACTGAAGCTTTCTTT.

This clone was recorded a few times. V and J are TRBV15 and TRBJ1-1, with 9 bases lining up with TRBD1. From germline, CDR1 is LNHNV and CDR2 YYDKDF (reference sequence). This CDR3 is built from 14 residues. The J segment lost 11 bases and the V segment lost 0 bases, leaving 7 bases of the junction unmatched. CDR3 coding DNA: TGTGCCACCAGCAGAGAGGGGACAGGGAAGGTGGCTTTCTTT. This gives the protein CATSREGTGKVAFF.

The J gene is TRBJ1-5, the V gene TRBV7-2; the match to TRBD1 covers 7 bases. Per the germline V gene, CDR1 is SGHTA and CDR2 is FQGNSA. The CDR3 extends over 15 amino acids. Trimming took 5 bases from V and 3 from J; bases not matched to a gene: 7. The DNA of the CDR3 is TGTGCCAGCAGCCCCCAGACAGGGTACAATCAGCCCCAGCATTTT. Translation: CASSPQTGYNQPQHF.

The chain links TRBV27 to TRBJ2-3; 10 positions match TRBD1. The CDR3 extends over 13 amino acids. V was clipped by 7 bases and J by 10 bases; unmatched bases: 8. Germline CDR1 and CDR2: MNHEY and SMNVEV (reference sequence). The CDR3 is CASTDRGRVAQYF. DNA for the CDR3: TGTGCCAGCACCGACAGGGGGCGAGTTGCGCAGTATTTT.

This rearrangement joins TRBV30 to TRBJ2-2, with D maybe TRBD1 (6 bases). Per germline, CDR1 GTSNPN and CDR2 SVGIG (reference sequence). The V end lost 3 bases, the J end lost 7 bases, and 12 bases lay between the germline ends. The CDR3 length is 13 residues. CDR3 coding DNA: TGTGCCTGGAGCCCACAGGGAATCGGGGAGCTGTTTTTT. Amino acid sequence: CAWSPQGIGELFF.